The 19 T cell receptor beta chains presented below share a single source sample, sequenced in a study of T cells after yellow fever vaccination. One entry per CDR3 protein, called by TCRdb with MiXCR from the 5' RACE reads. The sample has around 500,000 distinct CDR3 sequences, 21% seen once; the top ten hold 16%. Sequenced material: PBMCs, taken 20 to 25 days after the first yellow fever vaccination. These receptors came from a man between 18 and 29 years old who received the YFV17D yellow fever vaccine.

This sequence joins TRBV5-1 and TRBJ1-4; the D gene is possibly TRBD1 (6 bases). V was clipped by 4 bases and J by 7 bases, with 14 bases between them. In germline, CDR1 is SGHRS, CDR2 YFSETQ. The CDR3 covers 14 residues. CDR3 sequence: CASSLGTMVEKLFF. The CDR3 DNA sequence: TGCGCCAGCAGCCTTGGGACAATGGTTGAAAAACTGTTTTTT.

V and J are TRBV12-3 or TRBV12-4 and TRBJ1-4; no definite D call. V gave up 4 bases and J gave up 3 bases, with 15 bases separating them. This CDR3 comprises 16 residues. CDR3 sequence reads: CASSWAGTPSNEKLFF. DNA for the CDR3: TGTGCCAGCAGTTGGGCGGGAACCCCATCTAATGAAAAACTGTTTTTT.

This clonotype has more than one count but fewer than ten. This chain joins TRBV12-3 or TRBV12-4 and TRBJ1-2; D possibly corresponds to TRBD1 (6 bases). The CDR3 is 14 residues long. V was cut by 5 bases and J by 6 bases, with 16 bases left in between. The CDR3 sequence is CASSPGGPSNGYTF. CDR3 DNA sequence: TGTGCCAGCAGTCCTGGGGGGCCCTCCAATGGCTACACCTTC.

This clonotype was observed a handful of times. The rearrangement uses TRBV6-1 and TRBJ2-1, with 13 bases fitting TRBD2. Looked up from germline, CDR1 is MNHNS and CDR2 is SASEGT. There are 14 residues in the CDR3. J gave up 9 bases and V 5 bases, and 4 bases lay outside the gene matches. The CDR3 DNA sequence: TGTGCCAGCAGTAAACTAGCGGGGGGGGTTGAGCAGTTCTTC. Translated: CASSKLAGGVEQFF.

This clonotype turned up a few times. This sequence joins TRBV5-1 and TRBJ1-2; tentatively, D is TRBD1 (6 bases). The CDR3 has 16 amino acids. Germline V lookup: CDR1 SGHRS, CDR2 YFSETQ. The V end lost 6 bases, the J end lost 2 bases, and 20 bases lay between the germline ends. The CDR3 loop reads CASTPHYQGFNYGYTF. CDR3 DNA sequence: TGCGCCAGCACCCCACACTACCAGGGGTTCAACTATGGCTACACCTTC.

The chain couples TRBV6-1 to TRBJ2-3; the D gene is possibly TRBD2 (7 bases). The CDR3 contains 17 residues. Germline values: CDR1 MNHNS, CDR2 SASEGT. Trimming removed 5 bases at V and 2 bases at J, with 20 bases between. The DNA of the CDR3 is TGTGCCAGCAGTCCTACACCCCGGGGGGCCGTCACAGATACGCAGTATTTT. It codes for CASSPTPRGAVTDTQYF.

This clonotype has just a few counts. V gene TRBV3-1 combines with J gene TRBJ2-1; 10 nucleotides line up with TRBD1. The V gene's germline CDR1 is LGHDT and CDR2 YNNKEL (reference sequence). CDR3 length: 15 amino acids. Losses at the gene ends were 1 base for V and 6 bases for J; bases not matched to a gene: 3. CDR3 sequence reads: CASSQGDRGGNEQFF. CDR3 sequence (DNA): TGTGCCAGCAGCCAAGGGGACAGGGGAGGCAATGAGCAGTTCTTC.

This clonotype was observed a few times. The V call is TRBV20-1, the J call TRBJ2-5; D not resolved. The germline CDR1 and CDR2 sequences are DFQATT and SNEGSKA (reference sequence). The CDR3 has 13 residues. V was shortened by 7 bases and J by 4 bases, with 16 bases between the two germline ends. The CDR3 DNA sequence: TGCAGTGGAAGACTGAATCACGGAGAGACCCAGTACTTC. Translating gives CSGRLNHGETQYF.

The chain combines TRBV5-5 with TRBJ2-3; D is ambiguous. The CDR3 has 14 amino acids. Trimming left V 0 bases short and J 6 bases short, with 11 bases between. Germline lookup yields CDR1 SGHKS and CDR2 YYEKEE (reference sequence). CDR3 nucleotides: TGTGCCAGCAGCTTGGAAGCCCCCAGCGATACGCAGTATTTT. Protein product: CASSLEAPSDTQYF.

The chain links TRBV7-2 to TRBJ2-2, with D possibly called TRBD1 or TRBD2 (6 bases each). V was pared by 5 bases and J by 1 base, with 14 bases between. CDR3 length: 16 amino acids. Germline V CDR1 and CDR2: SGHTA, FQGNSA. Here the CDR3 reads CASSPQGRGNTGELFF. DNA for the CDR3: TGTGCCAGCAGCCCCCAGGGGCGGGGGAACACCGGGGAGCTGTTTTTT.

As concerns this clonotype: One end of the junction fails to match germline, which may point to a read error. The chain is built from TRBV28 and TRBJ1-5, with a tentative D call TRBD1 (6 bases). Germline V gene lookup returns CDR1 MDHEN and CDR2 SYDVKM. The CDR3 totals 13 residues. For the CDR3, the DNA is TGTGCCAGCCGTTTGGGGGCCAGGCAGCCCCAGCATTTT. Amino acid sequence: CASRLGARQPQHF.

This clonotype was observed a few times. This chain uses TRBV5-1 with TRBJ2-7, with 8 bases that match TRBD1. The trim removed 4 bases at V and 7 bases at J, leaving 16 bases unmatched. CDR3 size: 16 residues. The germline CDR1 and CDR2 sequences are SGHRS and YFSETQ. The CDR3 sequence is CASSDTGTGKGGEQYF. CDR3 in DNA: TGCGCCAGCAGCGACACGGGGACAGGTAAAGGAGGGGAGCAGTACTTC.

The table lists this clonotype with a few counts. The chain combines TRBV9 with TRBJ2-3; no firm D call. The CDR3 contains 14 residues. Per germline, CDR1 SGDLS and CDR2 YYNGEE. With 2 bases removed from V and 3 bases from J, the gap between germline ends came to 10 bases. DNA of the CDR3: TGTGCCAGCAGCGTTTGGGGTCTTACAGATACGCAGTATTTT. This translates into CASSVWGLTDTQYF.

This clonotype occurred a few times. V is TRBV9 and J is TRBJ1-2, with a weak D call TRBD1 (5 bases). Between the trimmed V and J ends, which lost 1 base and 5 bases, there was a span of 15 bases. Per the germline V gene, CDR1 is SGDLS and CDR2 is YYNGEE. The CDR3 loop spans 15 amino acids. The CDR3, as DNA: TGTGCCAGCAGCGTAAGACCCGGGGCGTATTATGGCTACACCTTC. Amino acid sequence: CASSVRPGAYYGYTF. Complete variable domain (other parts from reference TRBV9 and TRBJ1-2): DSGVTQTPKHLITATGQRVTLRCSPRSGDLSVYWYQQSLDQGLQFLIQYYNGEERAKGNILERFSAQQFPDLHSELNLSSLELGDSALYFCASSVRPGAYYGYTFGSGTRLTVV.

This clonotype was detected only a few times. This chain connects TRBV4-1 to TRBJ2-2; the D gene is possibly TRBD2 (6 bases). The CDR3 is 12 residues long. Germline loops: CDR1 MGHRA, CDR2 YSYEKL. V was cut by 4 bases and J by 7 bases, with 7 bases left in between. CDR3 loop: CASSRGGGELFF. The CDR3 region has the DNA TGCGCCAGCAGCCGGGGAGGCGGGGAGCTGTTTTTT.

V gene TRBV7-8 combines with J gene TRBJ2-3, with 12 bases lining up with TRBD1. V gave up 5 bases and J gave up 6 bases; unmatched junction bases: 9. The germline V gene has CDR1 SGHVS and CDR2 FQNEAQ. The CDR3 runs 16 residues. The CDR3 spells CASSKIRDRGRDTQYF. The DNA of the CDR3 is TGTGCCAGCAGCAAAATCCGGGACAGGGGGCGTGATACGCAGTATTTT.

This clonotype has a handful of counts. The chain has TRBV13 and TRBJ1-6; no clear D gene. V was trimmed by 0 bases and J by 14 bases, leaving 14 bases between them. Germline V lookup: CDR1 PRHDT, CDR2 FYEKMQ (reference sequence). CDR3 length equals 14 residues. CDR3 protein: CASSLGASVNTLHF. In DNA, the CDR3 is TGTGCCAGCAGCTTAGGCGCGTCCGTGAACACCCTCCACTTT. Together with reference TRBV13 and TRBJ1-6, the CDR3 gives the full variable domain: AAGVIQSPRHLIKEKRETATLKCYPIPRHDTVYWYQQGPGQDPQFLISFYEKMQSDKGSIPDRFSAQQFSDYHSELNMSSLELGDSALYFCASSLGASVNTLHFGNGTRLTVT.

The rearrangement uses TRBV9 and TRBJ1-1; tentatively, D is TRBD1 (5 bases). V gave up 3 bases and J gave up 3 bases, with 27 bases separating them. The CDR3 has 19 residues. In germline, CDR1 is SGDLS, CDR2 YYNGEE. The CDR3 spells CASSGGWGRAVRGDTEAFF. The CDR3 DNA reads TGTGCCAGCAGCGGGGGATGGGGCAGGGCGGTGCGAGGCGACACTGAAGCTTTCTTT.

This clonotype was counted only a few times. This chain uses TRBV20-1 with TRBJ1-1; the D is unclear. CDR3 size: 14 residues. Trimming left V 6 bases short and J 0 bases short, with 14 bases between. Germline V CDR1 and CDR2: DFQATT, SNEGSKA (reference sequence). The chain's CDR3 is CSALPGTLNTEAFF. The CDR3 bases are TGCAGTGCCCTTCCAGGAACCTTGAACACTGAAGCTTTCTTT.